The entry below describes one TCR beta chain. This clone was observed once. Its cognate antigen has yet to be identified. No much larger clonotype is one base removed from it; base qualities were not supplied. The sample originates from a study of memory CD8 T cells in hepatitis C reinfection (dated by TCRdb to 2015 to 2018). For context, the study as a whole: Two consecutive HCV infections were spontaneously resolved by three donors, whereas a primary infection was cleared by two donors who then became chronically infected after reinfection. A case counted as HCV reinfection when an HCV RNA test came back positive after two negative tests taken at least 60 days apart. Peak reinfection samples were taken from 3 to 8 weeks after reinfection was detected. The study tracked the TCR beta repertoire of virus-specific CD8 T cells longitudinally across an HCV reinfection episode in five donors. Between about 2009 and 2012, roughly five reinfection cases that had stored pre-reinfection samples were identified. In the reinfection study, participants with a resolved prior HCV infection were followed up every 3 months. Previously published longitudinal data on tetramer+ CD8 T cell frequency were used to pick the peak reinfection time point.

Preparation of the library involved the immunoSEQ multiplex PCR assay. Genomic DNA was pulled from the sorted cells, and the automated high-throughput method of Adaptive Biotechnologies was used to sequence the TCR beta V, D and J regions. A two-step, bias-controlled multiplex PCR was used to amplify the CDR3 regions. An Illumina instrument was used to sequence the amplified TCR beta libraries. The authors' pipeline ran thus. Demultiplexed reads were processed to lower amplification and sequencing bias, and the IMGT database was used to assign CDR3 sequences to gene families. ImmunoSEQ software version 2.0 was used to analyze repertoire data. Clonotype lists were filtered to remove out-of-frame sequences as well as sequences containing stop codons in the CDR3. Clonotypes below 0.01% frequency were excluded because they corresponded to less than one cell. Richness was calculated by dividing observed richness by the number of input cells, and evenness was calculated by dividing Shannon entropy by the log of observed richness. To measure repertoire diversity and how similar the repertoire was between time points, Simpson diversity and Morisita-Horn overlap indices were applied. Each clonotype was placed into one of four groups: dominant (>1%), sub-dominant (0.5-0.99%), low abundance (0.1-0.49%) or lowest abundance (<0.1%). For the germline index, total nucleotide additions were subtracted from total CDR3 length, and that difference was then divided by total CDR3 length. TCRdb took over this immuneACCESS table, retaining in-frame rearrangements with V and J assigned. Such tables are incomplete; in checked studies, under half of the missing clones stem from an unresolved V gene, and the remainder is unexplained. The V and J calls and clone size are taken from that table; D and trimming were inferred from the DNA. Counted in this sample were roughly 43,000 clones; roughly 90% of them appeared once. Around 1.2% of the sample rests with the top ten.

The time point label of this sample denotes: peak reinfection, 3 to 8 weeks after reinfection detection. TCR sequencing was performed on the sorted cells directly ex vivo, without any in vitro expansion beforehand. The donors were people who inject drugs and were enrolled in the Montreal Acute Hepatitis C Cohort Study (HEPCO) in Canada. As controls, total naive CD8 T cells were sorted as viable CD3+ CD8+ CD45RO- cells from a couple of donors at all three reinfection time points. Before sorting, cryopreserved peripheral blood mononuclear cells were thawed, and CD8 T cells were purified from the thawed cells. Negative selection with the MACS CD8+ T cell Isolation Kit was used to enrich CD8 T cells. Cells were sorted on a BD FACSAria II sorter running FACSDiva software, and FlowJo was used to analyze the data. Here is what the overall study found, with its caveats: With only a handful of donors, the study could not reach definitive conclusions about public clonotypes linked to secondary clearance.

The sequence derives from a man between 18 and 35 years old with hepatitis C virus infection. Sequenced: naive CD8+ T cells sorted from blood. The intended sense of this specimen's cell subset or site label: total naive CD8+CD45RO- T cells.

CDR3 region: CASSQDGTSDYNEQFF. The sequenced DNA is TGTGCCAGCAGCCAAGATGGGACTAGCGACTACAATGAGCAGTTCTTC. In this chain, TRBV4-2 is recombined with TRBJ2-1; 10 central nucleotides agree with TRBD2. Looking up the germline V gene yields CDR1 LGHNA and CDR2 YNFKEQ. Relative to germline, V is missing 0 bases and J is missing 3 bases, with 2 bases of the junction outside any gene match. The cysteine opens and the phenylalanine closes a CDR3 of 16 amino acids. Just CDR3 DNA is preserved here, 48 bases in frame from base 1.